These T cell receptor beta chains were read from a single sample in a study of human T cells and chemical hapten exposure. TCRdb recomputed calls from the 5' RACE reads with MiXCR, one row per CDR3 protein. The profile shows about 81,000 distinct CDR3 sequences, about 8% of them singletons. Receptors were obtained from a male donor in good health. Each CDR3 is given with its conserved first and last residue. D genes are given only for firm matches. The listing skips clone size in some rows; elsewhere it reads once, few, many or a size class.

v_call	j_call	clone_size	d_call	cdr3_aa	cdr3_nt
TRBV7-9	TRBJ2-7	many	.	CASSRLGAYEQYF	TGTGCCAGCAGTAGACTAGGAGCCTACGAGCAGTACTTC
TRBV20-1	TRBJ2-7	many	.	CSAVSSESYEQYF	TGCAGTGCCGTCTCGTCAGAGTCCTACGAGCAGTACTTC
TRBV27	TRBJ2-1	many	TRBD2	CASRGETSGSYNEQFF	TGTGCCAGCAGGGGAGAGACTAGCGGCTCCTACAATGAGCAGTTCTTC
TRBV6-2/TRBV6-3	TRBJ1-1	.	.	CASSSGGNSEAFF	TGTGCCAGCAGCTCTGGGGGAAACTCTGAAGCTTTCTTT
TRBV11-1	TRBJ1-5	.	.	CASSKGGVTINQPQHF	TGTGCCAGCAGCAAAGGCGGTGTTACAATTAATCAGCCCCAGCATTTT
TRBV4-1	TRBJ1-1	few	.	CASSQPLRGKNTEAFF	TGCGCCAGCAGCCAACCCCTAAGGGGGAAGAACACTGAAGCTTTCTTT
TRBV7-8	TRBJ1-6	.	.	CASSLEGGEGSPLHF	TGTGCCAGCAGCTTAGAGGGGGGTGAGGGTTCACCCCTCCACTTT
TRBV19	TRBJ2-2	many	.	CASSRATSNTGELFF	TGTGCCAGTAGTCGTGCAACATCGAACACCGGGGAGCTGTTTTTT
TRBV7-2	TRBJ1-5	many	.	CASSLDWGLESPQHF	TGTGCCAGCAGCTTAGATTGGGGCCTCGAGTCGCCCCAGCATTTT
TRBV20-1	TRBJ2-7	.	.	CSARVSRNYEQYF	TGCAGTGCTAGAGTGTCCAGGAACTACGAGCAGTACTTC
TRBV5-1	TRBJ2-7	many	.	CASSSDKLSSEQYF	TGCGCCAGCAGCTCGGACAAGCTTTCCTCCGAGCAGTACTTC
TRBV7-9	TRBJ2-3	many	.	CASSSRSGVSTDTQYF	TGTGCCAGCAGCTCCCGTAGCGGCGTTAGCACAGATACGCAGTATTTT
TRBV29-1	TRBJ2-1	many	TRBD2	CSVDRRLAGGGEQFF	TGCAGCGTTGACCGCAGACTAGCGGGAGGGGGTGAGCAGTTCTTC
TRBV5-4	TRBJ2-7	few	.	CASSPNAYEQYF	TGTGCCAGCAGCCCGAACGCCTACGAGCAGTACTTC
TRBV4-3	TRBJ2-7	few	.	CASSQERSKDIYSYEQYF	TGCGCCAGCAGCCAAGAAAGGTCAAAGGACATCTACTCCTACGAGCAGTACTTC
TRBV5-1	TRBJ2-4	many	TRBD2	CASSSGRLAGGYDIQYF	TGCGCCAGCAGCTCGGGGAGACTAGCGGGAGGGTACGACATTCAGTACTTC
TRBV5-1	TRBJ2-7	many	TRBD1	CASSPDRGYEQYF	TGCGCCAGCAGTCCCGACAGGGGCTACGAGCAGTACTTC
TRBV14	TRBJ2-1	many	TRBD2	CASRAGLASYNEQFF	TGTGCCAGCAGGGCGGGACTAGCCTCCTACAATGAGCAGTTCTTC
TRBV14	TRBJ2-7	few	.	CASSQAGRIPYEQYF	TGTGCCAGCAGCCAAGCGGGCCGAATCCCCTACGAGCAGTACTTC
TRBV6-5	TRBJ1-2	few	TRBD1	CASSYMTGGSYGYTF	TGTGCCAGCAGTTACATGACAGGGGGCAGCTATGGCTACACCTTC
TRBV20-1	TRBJ2-2	.	.	CSARGGDKNTGELFF	TGCAGTGCTAGAGGGGGGGACAAGAACACCGGGGAGCTGTTTTTT
TRBV27	TRBJ2-3	.	.	CASSLDTVSTDTQYF	TGTGCCAGCAGTTTAGACACCGTAAGCACAGATACGCAGTATTTT
TRBV25-1	TRBJ2-4	many	TRBD2	CASSSVGGLAKNIQYF	TGTGCCAGCAGCTCGGTCGGGGGGTTAGCCAAAAACATTCAGTACTTC
TRBV2	TRBJ2-7	many	.	CASSPLGTYEQYF	TGTGCCAGCAGCCCCCTTGGAACCTACGAGCAGTACTTC
TRBV29-1	TRBJ2-5	many	.	CSVEGAGNQETQYF	TGCAGCGTTGAAGGTGCAGGGAACCAAGAGACCCAGTACTTC
TRBV12-5	TRBJ1-5	few	.	CASGFTPSTQPRDQPQHF	TGTGCTAGTGGTTTCACACCATCGACACAGCCAAGGGACCAGCCCCAGCATTTT
TRBV20-1	TRBJ1-5	.	.	CSASMGRNQPQHF	TGCAGTGCTAGTATGGGGCGGAATCAGCCCCAGCATTTT
TRBV7-8	TRBJ1-1	many	TRBD1	CASSRNDRGAFF	TGTGCCAGCAGCAGAAACGACAGGGGAGCTTTCTTT
TRBV7-2	TRBJ1-3	few	.	CASSFRASGNTIYF	TGTGCCAGCAGCTTCAGGGCCTCTGGAAACACCATATATTTT
TRBV27	TRBJ1-1	few	TRBD1	CASSRPGQSEAFF	TGTGCCAGCAGTCGTCCGGGACAGAGTGAAGCTTTCTTT
TRBV7-9	TRBJ1-3	.	.	CASSSTLSGNTIYF	TGTGCCAGCAGCTCAACCCTATCTGGAAACACCATATATTTT
TRBV28	TRBJ1-1	.	TRBD1	CASSLDRGPAEAFF	TGTGCCAGCAGCCTGGACAGGGGTCCCGCTGAAGCTTTCTTT
TRBV7-9	TRBJ2-3	many	.	CASSLSGHPDTQYF	TGTGCCAGCAGCTTATCCGGACATCCAGATACGCAGTATTTT
TRBV10-3	TRBJ1-2	.	.	CAISEVSRIIGYTF	TGTGCCATCAGTGAGGTCTCCCGTATTATTGGCTACACCTTC
TRBV20-1	TRBJ2-3	many	.	CSASPVSGGADTQYF	TGCAGTGCTAGCCCGGTCTCCGGGGGAGCAGATACGCAGTATTTT
TRBV20-1	TRBJ2-7	few	.	CSARPGLSSYEQYF	TGCAGTGCTAGACCGGGACTTAGCTCCTACGAGCAGTACTTC
TRBV27	TRBJ2-7	many	.	CASSLGDGYEQYF	TGTGCCAGCAGTTTAGGGGACGGGTACGAGCAGTACTTC
TRBV6-6	TRBJ2-2	few	TRBD2	CASNTPGGGGELFF	TGTGCCAGCAACACGCCGGGAGGGGGCGGGGAGCTGTTTTTT
TRBV7-3	TRBJ2-7	.	TRBD2	CASSFSGGAYEQYF	TGTGCCAGCAGCTTTAGCGGGGGGGCCTACGAGCAGTACTTC
TRBV6-5	TRBJ2-2	few	.	CASSYSDSPTGELFF	TGTGCCAGCAGTTACAGCGACTCCCCCACCGGGGAGCTGTTTTTT
TRBV11-1	TRBJ2-7	many	.	CASSYTGSYEQYF	TGTGCCAGCAGCTATACAGGGTCCTACGAGCAGTACTTC
TRBV5-4	TRBJ2-6	many	TRBD1	CASSNRGLGANVLTF	TGTGCCAGCAGCAACAGGGGGCTGGGGGCCAACGTCCTGACTTTC